The 20 T cell receptor beta chains in this list originate from one sample, sequenced in a study of cytomegalovirus exposure and HLA in healthy donors. 13 Jbeta primers and 60 Vbeta primers were used for the PCR. Method: immunoSEQ multiplex PCR; TCRdb's copy keeps in-frame clones and lacks some. The sample records 100,000 to 150,000 clones, 70% to 80% being singletons. The sequencing input was PBMCs. The receptors stem from a man aged 50-60 years in good health and CMV-seronegative.

The V and J genes are TRBV19 and TRBJ1-5; D remains ambiguous. Between the trimmed V and J ends, which lost 2 bases and 1 base, there was a span of 3 bases. The CDR3 is 13 residues long. The germline V gene encodes CDR1 LNHDA and CDR2 SQIVND (reference sequence). CDR3 loop: CASSIQSNQPQHF. The DNA for the CDR3 is TGTGCCAGTAGTATACAGAGCAATCAGCCCCAGCATTTT.

The chain employs TRBV5-4 and TRBJ2-1, with 7 nucleotides matching TRBD1. CDR1 and CDR2 (germline): SGHNT, YYREEE (reference sequence). With 2 bases clipped from V and 8 bases from J, the junction kept 10 bases outside the gene matches. The CDR3 spans 15 residues. The CDR3 sequence: CASSFKGARADEQFF. In DNA form, the CDR3 reads TGTGCCAGCAGCTTTAAGGGGGCCCGAGCCGATGAGCAGTTCTTC.

The chain links TRBV19 to TRBJ1-1; D is ambiguous. Germline assignment: CDR1 LNHDA and CDR2 SQIVND (reference sequence). The CDR3 is 13 amino acids. V lost 7 bases and J 3 bases, leaving 12 bases between the germline ends. This CDR3 reads CASMKERDTEAFF. The CDR3 nucleotides read TGTGCCAGTATGAAGGAGAGGGACACTGAAGCTTTCTTT.

The rearrangement joins TRBV5-1 to TRBJ2-5, with TRBD2 matching over 12 bases. The CDR3 is 17 residues long. J lost 5 bases, V lost 2 bases, and 10 bases had no gene match. Germline V gene data show CDR1 as SGHRS and CDR2 as YFSETQ. For the CDR3, the DNA is TGCGCCAGCAGCTTCGGACTAGCGGGACCGAGTAGGGAGACCCAGTACTTC. This codes for CASSFGLAGPSRETQYF.

The genes are TRBV5-1 and TRBJ2-1, with D possibly being TRBD1 (6 bases). V dropped 0 bases and J dropped 9 bases, with 13 bases sitting between them. The V gene's germline CDR1 is SGHRS and CDR2 YFSETQ. The CDR3 extends over 14 amino acids. The CDR3 here is CASSLGDTQGEQFF. CDR3 in DNA: TGCGCCAGCAGCTTGGGGGACACTCAAGGTGAGCAGTTCTTC.

This clone was seen more than once but under ten times. The chain carries TRBV6-6 and TRBJ1-6; D call uncertain. Germline assignment: CDR1 MNHNY and CDR2 SVGAGI (reference sequence). CDR3 length equals 12 residues. Trimming pared 7 bases from V and 9 bases from J, leaving 10 bases between. The CDR3 coding sequence is TGTGCCAGCACCTCAGGAGGTTCACCCCTCCACTTT. It specifies CASTSGGSPLHF.

The V call is TRBV6-5, the J call TRBJ1-4; D gene ambiguous. The CDR3 totals 13 residues. Germline V gene sequence: CDR1 MNHEY, CDR2 SVGAGI. V was pared by 2 bases and J by 5 bases, with 6 bases between. CDR3 DNA sequence: TGTGCCAGCAGTTACGGGAGAAATGAAAAACTGTTTTTT. Translating it yields CASSYGRNEKLFF.

The genes are TRBV6-1 and TRBJ1-4, with TRBD1 matching 9 bases. This CDR3 is 15 amino acids long. V shed 7 bases and J 8 bases; nucleotides not matched to a gene: 11. Germline assignment: CDR1 MNHNS and CDR2 SASEGT. The CDR3 region is CASTLTGGIGEKLFF. The CDR3 coding sequence is TGTGCCAGCACCCTAACAGGGGGCATAGGGGAAAAACTGTTTTTT.

The chain links TRBV28 to TRBJ1-1, with 7 bases lining up with TRBD1. The junction had 8 bases not matched to a gene; V was cut back by 5 bases and J by 2 bases. The CDR3 totals 15 residues. Germline V gene sequence: CDR1 MDHEN, CDR2 SYDVKM. The CDR3 here is CASSQSGTANTEAFF. For the CDR3, the DNA is TGTGCCAGCAGTCAATCCGGGACAGCAAACACTGAAGCTTTCTTT.

This clone was observed a handful of times. The V gene is TRBV15, the J gene TRBJ2-5; 8 positions agree with TRBD2. The CDR3 sequence is 14 residues long. The V segment lost 0 bases and the J segment 5 bases; nucleotides outside the gene matches: 2. Germline loops: CDR1 LNHNV, CDR2 YYDKDF (reference sequence). The CDR3 spells CATSRDRGGETQYF. As DNA, the CDR3 is TGTGCCACCAGCAGAGACCGGGGGGGGGAGACCCAGTACTTC.

This clone was observed a few times. The gene calls are TRBV9 and TRBJ1-4; 8 nucleotides align to TRBD1. Germline CDR1 and CDR2: SGDLS and YYNGEE. The CDR3 is made up of 17 amino acids. Germline trimming cut 3 bases from V and 3 bases from J; bases unmatched to any gene: 10. This chain's CDR3 is CASSERTGIEANEKLFF. CDR3 nucleotides: TGTGCCAGCAGCGAGAGGACAGGGATTGAGGCTAATGAAAAACTGTTTTTT.

V gene TRBV10-3 combines with J gene TRBJ2-5; TRBD2 matches 7 bases. Trimming cost V 5 bases and J 5 bases; bases outside gene matches: 11. CDR1 is ENHRY and CDR2 is SYGVKD in the germline V gene. CDR3 length equals 15 residues. The chain's CDR3 is CAISLGEGITETQYF. The CDR3 coding sequence is TGTGCCATCAGTCTCGGGGAGGGGATTACGGAGACCCAGTACTTC.

This clone has only a few counts. The chain links TRBV4-2 to TRBJ1-4; D not resolved. The CDR3 loop spans 16 amino acids. CDR1 is LGHNA, CDR2 YNFKEQ, per germline. The V and J ends lost 1 base and 8 bases respectively, with 17 bases between them. Here the CDR3 reads CASSQGRAAWREKLFF. Here the CDR3 DNA reads TGTGCCAGCAGCCAAGGGAGGGCAGCCTGGAGGGAAAAACTGTTTTTT.

The rearrangement links TRBV4-2 to TRBJ2-2; 14 nucleotides match TRBD2. The ends lost 2 bases at V and 4 bases at J; junction bases unmatched: 3. The CDR3 spans 17 residues. Per germline, CDR1 LGHNA and CDR2 YNFKEQ. The CDR3 DNA reads as TGTGCCAGCAGCCAATGGACTAGCGGGGGGTTCACCGGGGAGCTGTTTTTT. Translated, it gives CASSQWTSGGFTGELFF.

This chain connects TRBV6-5 to TRBJ2-2, with 9 bases matching TRBD2. V gave up 6 bases and J gave up 4 bases; unmatched junction bases: 6. The CDR3 loop spans 15 amino acids. Germline CDR1 reads MNHEY; CDR2 reads SVGAGI. CDR3 DNA sequence: TGTGCCAGCAGCCCGGGACTAGCCAGCACCGGGGAGCTGTTTTTT. Encoded protein: CASSPGLASTGELFF.

The chain recombines TRBV21-1 with TRBJ2-3; the table gives TRBD2 as D, unverified against the DNA. TRBV21-1 constitutes a pseudogene. The CDR3 is 14 residues long. The CDR3 reads CASTVEEGTDTQYF. Here the CDR3 DNA reads TGTGCCAGCACCGTTGAGGAGGGGACAGATACGCAGTATTTT.

The chain uses TRBV2 and TRBJ2-3; D not certain. CDR3 length: 11 amino acids. Trimming left V 6 bases short and J 2 bases short, with 3 bases between. Per germline, CDR1 SNHLY and CDR2 FYNNEI. CDR3: CASSLTDTQYF. CDR3 nucleotides: TGTGCCAGCAGCCTCACAGATACGCAGTATTTT.

As concerns this clone: Within the sample, other DNA sequences also encode this same CDR3. The chain links TRBV11-2 to TRBJ1-6, with 8 bases fitting TRBD1. This CDR3 has 16 residues. After removal of 6 bases from V and 6 bases from J, the junction contained 10 bases not matched to a gene. The germline gives CDR1 SGHAT, CDR2 FQNNGV. CDR3 region: CASRQSTGDSNSPLHF. The CDR3 region has the DNA TGTGCCAGCAGACAATCGACAGGGGACAGTAATTCACCCCTCCACTTT. Looking up the rest from reference TRBV11-2 and TRBJ1-6 gives the full variable domain: EAGVAQSPRYKIIEKRQSVAFWCNPISGHATLYWYQQILGQGPKLLIQFQNNGVVDDSQLPKDRFSAERLKGVDSTLKIQPAKLEDSAVYLCASRQSTGDSNSPLHFGNGTRLTVT.

V usage is TRBV19 and J usage is TRBJ2-7; 10 bases are a match to TRBD1. Germline V gives CDR1 LNHDA, CDR2 SQIVND (reference sequence). This CDR3 has 13 amino acids. The trim removed 6 bases at V and 6 bases at J, leaving 5 bases unmatched. The CDR3 sequence is CASSGDRGSEQYF. In DNA, the CDR3 is TGTGCCAGTAGCGGGGACAGGGGCTCCGAGCAGTACTTC.

The V and J genes are TRBV30 and TRBJ1-5; D ambiguous. Trimming cost V 0 bases and J 6 bases, with 12 bases left between them. The CDR3 has 14 amino acids. Germline V lookup: CDR1 GTSNPN, CDR2 SVGIG (reference sequence). The CDR3 sequence is CAWSVLGGGQPQHF. The CDR3 DNA sequence: TGTGCCTGGAGTGTACTTGGAGGAGGTCAGCCCCAGCATTTT.